This T cell receptor beta chain derives from a study of CD8 T cells in ankylosing spondylitis. TCRdb itself ran the 5' RACE reads through MiXCR, one entry per CDR3 protein. The table shows more than 650,000 distinct CDR3 sequences, with approximately 12% occurring only once. V shed 6 bases and J shed 3 bases, with 18 bases lying between them. Germline V gene data show CDR1 as SQVTM and CDR2 as ANQGSEA. This CDR3 contains 15 residues. Broader study findings: Blood from ankylosing spondylitis patients appeared to carry a characteristic eight-variant TCR beta motif. Clones linked to disease, bearing a CD8+ phenotype, were relatively rare in peripheral blood.

This clonotype was observed many times. Its antigen is not identified. The specimen sequenced was blood, either unsorted or a sorted T cell fraction (not recorded which). The sequence came from a male donor with ankylosing spondylitis. The chain has TRBV29-1 and TRBJ1-3, with a tentative D call TRBD1 (5 bases). CDR3 coding DNA: TGCAGCGTAAACAAGCGGGGCGCGTATGGAAACACCATATATTTT. It is translated as CSVNKRGAYGNTIYF.